The entry below gives a single T cell receptor (beta chain) sequence along with its context. Its target is not known. Germline V gene sequence: CDR1 MDHEN, CDR2 SYDVKM. V was pared by 6 bases and J by 5 bases, with 10 bases of the junction left unmatched. The CDR3 has 15 residues. A multiplex PCR was run with 60 Vbeta primers and 13 Jbeta primers. Repertoires were generated with immunoSEQ multiplex PCR, while TCRdb's copy carries only in-frame clones and drops some. The repertoire has around 130,000 clones, 65% to 80% of them found once; the top ten carry about 5.8%. These data are taken from a study of cytomegalovirus exposure and HLA in healthy donors. Study-level background: From donors who were HLA-typed, an early data release held about 85 million unique TCRs.

Study observations and caveats: Researchers reported in a later analysis that a missense DCLRE1C variant was tied to TCR beta V- and J-gene trimming.

This chain connects TRBV28 to TRBJ2-5; 9 bases agree with TRBD1. The sequenced sample consisted of PBMCs. This receptor was taken from a man younger than 35 in good health and CMV-seropositive. The CDR3 DNA reads as TGTGCCAGCAGCCCGACAGGGGGATCGACGGAGACCCAGTACTTC. As protein: CASSPTGGSTETQYF.